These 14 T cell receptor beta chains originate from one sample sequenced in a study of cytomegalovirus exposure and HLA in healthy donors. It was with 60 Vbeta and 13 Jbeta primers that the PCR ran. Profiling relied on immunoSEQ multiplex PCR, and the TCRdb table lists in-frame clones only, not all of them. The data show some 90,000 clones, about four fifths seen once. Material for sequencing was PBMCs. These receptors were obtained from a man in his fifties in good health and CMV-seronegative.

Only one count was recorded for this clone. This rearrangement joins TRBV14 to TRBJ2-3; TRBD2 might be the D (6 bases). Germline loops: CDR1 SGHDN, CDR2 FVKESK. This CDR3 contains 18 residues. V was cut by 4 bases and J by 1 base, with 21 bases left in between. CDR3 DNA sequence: TGTGCCAGCAGCCTCCTCTCCGGGGGAGGAGGGGGCACAGATACGCAGTATTTT. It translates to CASSLLSGGGGGTDTQYF.

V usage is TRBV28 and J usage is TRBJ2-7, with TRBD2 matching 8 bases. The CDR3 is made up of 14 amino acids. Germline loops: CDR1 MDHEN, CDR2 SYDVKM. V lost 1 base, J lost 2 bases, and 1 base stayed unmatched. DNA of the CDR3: TGTGCCAGCAGTTTATCGGGGGGGACCTACGAGCAGTACTTC. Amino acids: CASSLSGGTYEQYF.

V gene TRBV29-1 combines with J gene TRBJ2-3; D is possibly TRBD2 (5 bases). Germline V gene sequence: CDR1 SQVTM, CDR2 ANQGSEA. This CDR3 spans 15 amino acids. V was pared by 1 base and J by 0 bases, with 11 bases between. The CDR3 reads CSVEGGRMSTDTQYF. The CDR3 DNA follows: TGCAGCGTTGAAGGAGGGAGAATGAGCACAGATACGCAGTATTTT.

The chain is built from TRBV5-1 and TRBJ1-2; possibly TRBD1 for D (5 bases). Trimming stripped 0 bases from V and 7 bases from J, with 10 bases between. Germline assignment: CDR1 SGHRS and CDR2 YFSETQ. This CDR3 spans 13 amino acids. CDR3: CASSLEGASGYTF. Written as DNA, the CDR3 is TGCGCCAGCAGCTTGGAAGGGGCCAGTGGCTACACCTTC.

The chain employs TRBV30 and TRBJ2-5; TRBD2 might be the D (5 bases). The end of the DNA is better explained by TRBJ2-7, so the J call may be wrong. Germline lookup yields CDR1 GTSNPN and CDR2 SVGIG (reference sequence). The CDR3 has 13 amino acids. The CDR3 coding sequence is TGTGCCTGGAGTGTAGGGAGACCATACGAGCAGTACTTC. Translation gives CAWSVGRPYEQYF.

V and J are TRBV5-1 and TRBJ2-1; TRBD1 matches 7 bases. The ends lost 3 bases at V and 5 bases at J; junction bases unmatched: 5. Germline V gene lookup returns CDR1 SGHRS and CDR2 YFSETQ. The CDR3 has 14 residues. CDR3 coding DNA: TGCGCCAGCAGCTCCGGACAGGCTAACAATGAGCAGTTCTTC. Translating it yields CASSSGQANNEQFF.

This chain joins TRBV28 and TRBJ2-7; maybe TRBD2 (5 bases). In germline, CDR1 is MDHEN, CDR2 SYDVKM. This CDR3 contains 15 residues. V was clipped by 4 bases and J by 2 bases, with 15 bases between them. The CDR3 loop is CASSSKVGSPYEQYF. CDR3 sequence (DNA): TGTGCCAGCAGTTCTAAAGTAGGGAGCCCCTACGAGCAGTACTTC.

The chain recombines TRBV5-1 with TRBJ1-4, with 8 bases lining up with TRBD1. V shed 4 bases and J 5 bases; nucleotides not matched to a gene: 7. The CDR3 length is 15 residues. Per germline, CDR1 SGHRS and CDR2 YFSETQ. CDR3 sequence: CASSGGQGGNEKLFF. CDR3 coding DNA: TGCGCCAGCAGCGGCGGACAGGGCGGAAATGAAAAACTGTTTTTT.

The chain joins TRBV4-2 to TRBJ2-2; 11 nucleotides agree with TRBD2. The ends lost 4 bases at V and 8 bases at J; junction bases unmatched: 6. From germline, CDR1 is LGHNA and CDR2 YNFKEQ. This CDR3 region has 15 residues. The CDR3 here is CASSLGLAEGGELFF. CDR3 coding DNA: TGTGCCAGCAGCCTGGGACTAGCGGAAGGGGGGGAGCTGTTTTTT.

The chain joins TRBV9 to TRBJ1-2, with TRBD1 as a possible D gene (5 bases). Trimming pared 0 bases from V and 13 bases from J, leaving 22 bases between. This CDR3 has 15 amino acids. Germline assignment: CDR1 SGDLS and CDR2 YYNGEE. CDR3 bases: TGTGCCAGCAGCGTAGTGCGCACAGGCCTGACGGCTGTCACCTTC. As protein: CASSVVRTGLTAVTF.

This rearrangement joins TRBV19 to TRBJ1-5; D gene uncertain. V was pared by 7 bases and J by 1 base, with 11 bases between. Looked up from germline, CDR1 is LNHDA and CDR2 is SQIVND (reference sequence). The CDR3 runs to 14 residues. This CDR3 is CASIGFGSNQPQHF. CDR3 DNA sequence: TGTGCCAGTATCGGGTTTGGGAGCAATCAGCCCCAGCATTTT.

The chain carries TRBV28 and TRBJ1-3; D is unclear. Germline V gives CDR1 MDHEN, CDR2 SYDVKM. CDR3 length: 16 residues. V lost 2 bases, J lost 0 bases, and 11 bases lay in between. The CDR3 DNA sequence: TGTGCCAGCAGTTTACCAGATACCGACTCTGGAAACACCATATATTTT. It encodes CASSLPDTDSGNTIYF.

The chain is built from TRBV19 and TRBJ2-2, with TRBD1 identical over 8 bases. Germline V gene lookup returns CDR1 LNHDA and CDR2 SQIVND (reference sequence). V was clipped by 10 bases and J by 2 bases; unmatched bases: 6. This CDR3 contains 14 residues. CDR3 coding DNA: TGTGCCACCCCGGACAGGGATAACACCGGGGAGCTGTTTTTT. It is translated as CATPDRDNTGELFF.

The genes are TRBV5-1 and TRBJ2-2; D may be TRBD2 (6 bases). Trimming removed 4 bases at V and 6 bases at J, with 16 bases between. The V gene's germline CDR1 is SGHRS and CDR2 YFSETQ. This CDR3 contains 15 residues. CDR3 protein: CASSPIRGEAGELFF. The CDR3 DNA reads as TGCGCCAGCAGCCCTATTCGAGGGGAGGCCGGGGAGCTGTTTTTT.